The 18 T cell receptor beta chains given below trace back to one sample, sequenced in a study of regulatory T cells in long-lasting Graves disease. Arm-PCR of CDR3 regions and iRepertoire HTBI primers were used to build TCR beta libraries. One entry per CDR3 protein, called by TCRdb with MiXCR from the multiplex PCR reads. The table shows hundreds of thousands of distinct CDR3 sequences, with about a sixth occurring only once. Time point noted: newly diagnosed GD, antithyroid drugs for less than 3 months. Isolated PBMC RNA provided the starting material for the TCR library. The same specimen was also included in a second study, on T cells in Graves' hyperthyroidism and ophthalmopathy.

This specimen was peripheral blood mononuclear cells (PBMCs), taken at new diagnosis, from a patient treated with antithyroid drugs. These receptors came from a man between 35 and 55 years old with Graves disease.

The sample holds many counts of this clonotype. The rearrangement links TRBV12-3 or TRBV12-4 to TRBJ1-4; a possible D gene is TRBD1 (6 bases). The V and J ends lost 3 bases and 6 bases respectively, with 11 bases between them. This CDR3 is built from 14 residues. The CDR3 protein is CASSLGQGHEKLFF. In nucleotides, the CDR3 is TGTGCCAGCAGTTTGGGGCAGGGGCATGAAAAACTGTTTTTT.

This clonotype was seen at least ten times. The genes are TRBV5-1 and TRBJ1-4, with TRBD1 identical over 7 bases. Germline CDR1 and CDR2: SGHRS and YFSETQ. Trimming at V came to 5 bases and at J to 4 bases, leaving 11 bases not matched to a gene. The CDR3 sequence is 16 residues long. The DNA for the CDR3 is TGCGCCAGCAGAGGGGGCGCGGGGCCATTTAATGAAAAACTGTTTTTT. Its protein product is CASRGGAGPFNEKLFF.

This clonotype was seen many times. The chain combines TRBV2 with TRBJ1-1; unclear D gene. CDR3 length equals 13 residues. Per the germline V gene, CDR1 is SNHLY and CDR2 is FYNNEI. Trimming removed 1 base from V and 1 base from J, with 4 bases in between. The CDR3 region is CASSEDRNTEAFF. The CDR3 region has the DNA TGTGCCAGCAGTGAAGACAGGAACACTGAAGCTTTCTTT. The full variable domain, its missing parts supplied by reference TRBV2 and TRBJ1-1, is EPEVTQTPSHQVTQMGQEVILRCVPISNHLYFYWYRQILGQKVEFLVSFYNNEISEKSEIFDDQFSVERPDGSNFTLKIRSTKLEDSAMYFCASSEDRNTEAFFGQGTRLTVV.

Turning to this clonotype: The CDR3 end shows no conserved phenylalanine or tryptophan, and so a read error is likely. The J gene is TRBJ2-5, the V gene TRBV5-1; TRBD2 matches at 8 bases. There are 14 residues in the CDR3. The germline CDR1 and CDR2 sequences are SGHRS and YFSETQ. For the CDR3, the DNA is TGTGCCAGCAGCGCGGGGGGCTTTACCGAGACCCAGTACCTC. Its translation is CASSAGGFTETQYL.

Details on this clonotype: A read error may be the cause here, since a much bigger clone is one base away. CDR3 sequence (DNA): TGCGCCAGCAGCTCATTCGAGTCATTTCTTGGACAGGGAGGGACACCCCTCCACTTT. It is translated as CASSSFESFLGQGGTPLHF. The J gene is TRBJ1-6, the V gene TRBV5-1, with TRBD1 identical over 8 bases. The CDR3 extends over 19 amino acids. After removal of 3 bases from V and 11 bases from J, the junction contained 22 bases not matched to a gene. Germline loops: CDR1 SGHRS, CDR2 YFSETQ. The complete variable domain, with remaining parts taken from reference TRBV5-1 and TRBJ1-6, reads KAGVTQTPRYLIKTRGQQVTLSCSPISGHRSVSWYQQTPGQGLQFLFEYFSETQRNKGNFPGRFSGRQFSNSRSEMNVSTLELGDSALYLCASSSFESFLGQGGTPLHFGNGTRLTVT.

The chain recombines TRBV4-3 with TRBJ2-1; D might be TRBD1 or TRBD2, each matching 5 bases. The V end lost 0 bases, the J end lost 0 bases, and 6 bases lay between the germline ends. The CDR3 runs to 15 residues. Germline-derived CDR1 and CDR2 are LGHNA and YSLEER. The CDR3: CASSQEGRSYNEQFF. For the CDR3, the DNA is TGCGCCAGCAGCCAAGAGGGACGCTCCTACAATGAGCAGTTCTTC.

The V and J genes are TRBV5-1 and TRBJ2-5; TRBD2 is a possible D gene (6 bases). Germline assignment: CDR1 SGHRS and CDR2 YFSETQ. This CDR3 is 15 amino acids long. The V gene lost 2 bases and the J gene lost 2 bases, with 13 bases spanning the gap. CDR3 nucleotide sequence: TGCGCCAGCAGCTTCAACTCCGGGAGTCAAGAGACCCAGTACTTC. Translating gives CASSFNSGSQETQYF. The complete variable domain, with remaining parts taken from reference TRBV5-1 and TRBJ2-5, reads KAGVTQTPRYLIKTRGQQVTLSCSPISGHRSVSWYQQTPGQGLQFLFEYFSETQRNKGNFPGRFSGRQFSNSRSEMNVSTLELGDSALYLCASSFNSGSQETQYFGPGTRLLVL.

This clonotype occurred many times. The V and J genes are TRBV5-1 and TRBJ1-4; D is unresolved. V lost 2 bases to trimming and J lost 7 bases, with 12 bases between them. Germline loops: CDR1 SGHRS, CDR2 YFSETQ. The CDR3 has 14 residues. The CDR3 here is CASSFWGNGEKLFF. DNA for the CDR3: TGCGCCAGCAGCTTTTGGGGTAATGGTGAAAAACTGTTTTTT.

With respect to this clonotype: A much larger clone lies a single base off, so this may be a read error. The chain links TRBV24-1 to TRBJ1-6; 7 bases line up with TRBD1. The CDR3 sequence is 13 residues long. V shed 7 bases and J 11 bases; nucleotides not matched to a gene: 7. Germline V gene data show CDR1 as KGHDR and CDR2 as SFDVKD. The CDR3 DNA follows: TGTGCCACCAGGCGGGACAGAAATCCACCCCTCCACTTT. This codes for CATRRDRNPPLHF.

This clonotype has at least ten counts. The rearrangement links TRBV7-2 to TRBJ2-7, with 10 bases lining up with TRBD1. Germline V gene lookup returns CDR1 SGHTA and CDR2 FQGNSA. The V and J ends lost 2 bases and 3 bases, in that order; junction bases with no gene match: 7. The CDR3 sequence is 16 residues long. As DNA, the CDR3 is TGTGCCAGCAGCTTAACGTCGGACAGGGGGTTCTACGAGCAGTACTTC. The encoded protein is CASSLTSDRGFYEQYF. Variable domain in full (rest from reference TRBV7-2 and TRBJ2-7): GAGVSQSPSNKVTEKGKDVELRCDPISGHTALYWYRQSLGQGLEFLIYFQGNSAPDKSGLPSDRFSAERTGGSVSTLTIQRTQQEDSAVYLCASSLTSDRGFYEQYFGPGTRLTVT.

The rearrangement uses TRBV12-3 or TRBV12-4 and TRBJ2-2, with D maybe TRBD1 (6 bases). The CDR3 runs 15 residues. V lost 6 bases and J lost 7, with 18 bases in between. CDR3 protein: CASSPRAGAGGELFF. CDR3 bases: TGTGCCAGCAGCCCAAGGGCAGGGGCGGGCGGGGAGCTGTTTTTT.

CDR3 in DNA: TGTGCCAGCACCCCCCCCAATCGCGAGCAGTACTTC. Translation: CASTPPNREQYF. The rearrangement uses TRBV6-2 or TRBV6-3 and TRBJ2-7; the D is unclear. Trimming shortened V by 7 bases and J by 6 bases, and 13 bases separated the two germline ends. The CDR3 is 12 amino acids. CDR1 is MNHEY, CDR2 SVGEGT, per germline.

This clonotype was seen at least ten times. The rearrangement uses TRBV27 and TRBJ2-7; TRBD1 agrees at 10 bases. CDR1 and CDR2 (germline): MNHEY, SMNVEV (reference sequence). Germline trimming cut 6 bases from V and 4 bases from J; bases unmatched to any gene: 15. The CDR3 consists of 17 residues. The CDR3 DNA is TGTGCCAGCAGACCAACTGCGGCCGGGACAGGGGTGTACGAGCAGTACTTC. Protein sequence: CASRPTAAGTGVYEQYF.

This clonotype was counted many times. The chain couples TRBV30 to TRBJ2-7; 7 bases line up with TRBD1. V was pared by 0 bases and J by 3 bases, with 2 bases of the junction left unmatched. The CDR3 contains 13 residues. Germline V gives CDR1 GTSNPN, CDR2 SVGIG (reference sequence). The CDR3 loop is CAWSVGQVYEQYF. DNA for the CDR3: TGTGCCTGGAGTGTCGGACAGGTCTACGAGCAGTACTTC.

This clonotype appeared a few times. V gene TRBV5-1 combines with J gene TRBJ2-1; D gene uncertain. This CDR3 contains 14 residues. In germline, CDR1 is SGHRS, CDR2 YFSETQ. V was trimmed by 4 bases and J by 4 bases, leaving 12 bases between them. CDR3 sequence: CASSPPPLYNEQFF. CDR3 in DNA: TGCGCCAGCAGCCCTCCCCCTCTTTACAATGAGCAGTTCTTC. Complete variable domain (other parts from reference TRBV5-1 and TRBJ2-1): KAGVTQTPRYLIKTRGQQVTLSCSPISGHRSVSWYQQTPGQGLQFLFEYFSETQRNKGNFPGRFSGRQFSNSRSEMNVSTLELGDSALYLCASSPPPLYNEQFFGPGTRLTVL.

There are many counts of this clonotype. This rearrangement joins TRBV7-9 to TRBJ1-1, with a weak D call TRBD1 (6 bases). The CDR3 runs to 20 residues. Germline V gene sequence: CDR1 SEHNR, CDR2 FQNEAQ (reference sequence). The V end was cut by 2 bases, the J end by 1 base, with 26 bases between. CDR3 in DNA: TGTGCCAGCAGCTTATTTACGTGGATAGGAGGCGACAGGACGAACACTGAAGCTTTCTTT. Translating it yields CASSLFTWIGGDRTNTEAFF.

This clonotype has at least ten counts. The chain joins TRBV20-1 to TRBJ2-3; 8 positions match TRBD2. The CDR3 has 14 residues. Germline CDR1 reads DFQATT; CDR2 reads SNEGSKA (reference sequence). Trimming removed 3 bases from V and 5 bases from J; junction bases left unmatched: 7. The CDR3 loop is CSASRGGRGDTQYF. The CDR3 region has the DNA TGCAGTGCTAGCCGCGGGGGGCGGGGAGATACGCAGTATTTT.

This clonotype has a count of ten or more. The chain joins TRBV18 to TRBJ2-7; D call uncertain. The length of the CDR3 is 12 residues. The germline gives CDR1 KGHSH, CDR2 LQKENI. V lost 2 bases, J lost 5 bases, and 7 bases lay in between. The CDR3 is CASSPGVHEQYF. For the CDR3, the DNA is TGTGCCAGCTCACCAGGGGTCCACGAGCAGTACTTC.